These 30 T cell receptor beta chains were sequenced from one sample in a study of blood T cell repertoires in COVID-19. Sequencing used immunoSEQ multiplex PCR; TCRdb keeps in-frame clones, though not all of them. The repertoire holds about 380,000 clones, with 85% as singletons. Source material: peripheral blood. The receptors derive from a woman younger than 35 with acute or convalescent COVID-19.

CDR3 sequence (DNA): TGTGCCAGCAGCGAACGGACAGGGGGCTGGACACGTAATGAGCAGTTCTTC. Translation: CASSERTGGWTRNEQFF. The V call is TRBV2, the J call TRBJ2-1; 11 bases are a match to TRBD1. The CDR3 spans 17 residues. Trimming cost V 6 bases and J 7 bases; bases outside gene matches: 14. The germline CDR1 and CDR2 sequences are SNHLY and FYNNEI.

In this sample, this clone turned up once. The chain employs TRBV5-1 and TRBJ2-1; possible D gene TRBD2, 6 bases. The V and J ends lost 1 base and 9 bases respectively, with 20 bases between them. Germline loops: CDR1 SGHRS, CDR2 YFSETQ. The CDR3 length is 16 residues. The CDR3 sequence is CASSLLGLGGAGEQFF. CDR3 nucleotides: TGCGCCAGCAGCTTGTTAGGGCTGGGTGGAGCGGGTGAGCAGTTCTTC.

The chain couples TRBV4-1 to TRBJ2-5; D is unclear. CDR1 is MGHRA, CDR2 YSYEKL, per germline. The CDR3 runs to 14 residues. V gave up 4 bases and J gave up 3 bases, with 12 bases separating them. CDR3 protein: CASSPPTSEETQYF. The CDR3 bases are TGCGCCAGCAGCCCCCCCACCAGTGAAGAGACCCAGTACTTC.

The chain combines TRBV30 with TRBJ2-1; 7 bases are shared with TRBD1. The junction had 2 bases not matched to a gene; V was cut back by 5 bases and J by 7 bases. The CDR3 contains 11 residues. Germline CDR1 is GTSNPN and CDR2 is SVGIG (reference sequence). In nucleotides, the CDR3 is TGTGCCTGGGGACAGGTGAATGAGCAGTTCTTC. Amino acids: CAWGQVNEQFF.

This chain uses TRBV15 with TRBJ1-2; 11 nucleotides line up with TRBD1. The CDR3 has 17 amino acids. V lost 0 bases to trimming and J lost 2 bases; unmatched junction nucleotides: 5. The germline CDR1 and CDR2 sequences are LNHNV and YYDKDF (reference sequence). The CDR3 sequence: CATSREFGQGANYGYTF. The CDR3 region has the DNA TGTGCCACCAGCAGAGAGTTTGGACAGGGGGCCAACTATGGCTACACCTTC.

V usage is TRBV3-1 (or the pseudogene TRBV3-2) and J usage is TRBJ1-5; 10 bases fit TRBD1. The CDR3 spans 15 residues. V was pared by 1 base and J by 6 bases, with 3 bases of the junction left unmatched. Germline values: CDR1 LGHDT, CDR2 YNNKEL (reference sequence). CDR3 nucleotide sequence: TGTGCCAGCAGCCAAGGGGGGGACAGGGGTCAGCCCCAGCATTTT. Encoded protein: CASSQGGDRGQPQHF.

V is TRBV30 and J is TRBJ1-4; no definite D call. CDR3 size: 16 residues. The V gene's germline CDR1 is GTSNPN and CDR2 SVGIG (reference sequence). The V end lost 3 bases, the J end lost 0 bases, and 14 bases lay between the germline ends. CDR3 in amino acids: CAWSLAPDTTNEKLFF. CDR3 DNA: TGTGCCTGGAGCCTAGCTCCCGATACAACTAATGAAAAACTGTTTTTT.

The DNA of the CDR3 is TGTGCCACCAGCAGAGACCCGACAGTAACGCTTGGCTACACCTTC. Translation gives CATSRDPTVTLGYTF. The chain combines TRBV15 with TRBJ1-2, with D tentatively TRBD1 (5 bases). The CDR3 has 15 residues. Trimming left V 0 bases short and J 7 bases short, with 15 bases between. Germline V gene lookup returns CDR1 LNHNV and CDR2 YYDKDF (reference sequence).

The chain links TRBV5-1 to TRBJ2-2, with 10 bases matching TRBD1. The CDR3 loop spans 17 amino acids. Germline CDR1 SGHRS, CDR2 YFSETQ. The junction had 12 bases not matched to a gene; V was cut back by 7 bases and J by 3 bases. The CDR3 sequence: CASAFPAGTGDTGELFF. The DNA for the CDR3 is TGCGCCAGCGCATTCCCGGCCGGGACAGGGGACACCGGGGAGCTGTTTTTT.

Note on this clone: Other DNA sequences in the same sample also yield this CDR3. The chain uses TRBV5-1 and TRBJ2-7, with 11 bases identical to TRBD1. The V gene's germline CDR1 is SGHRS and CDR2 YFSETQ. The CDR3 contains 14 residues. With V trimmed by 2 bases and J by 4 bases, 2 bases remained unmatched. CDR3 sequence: CASSFGTGGYEQYF. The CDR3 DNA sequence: TGCGCCAGCAGCTTTGGGACAGGGGGTTACGAGCAGTACTTC.

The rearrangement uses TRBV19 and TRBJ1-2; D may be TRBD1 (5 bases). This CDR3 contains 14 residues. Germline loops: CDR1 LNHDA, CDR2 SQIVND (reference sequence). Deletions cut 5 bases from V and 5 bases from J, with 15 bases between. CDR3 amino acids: CASSLGTEVYGYTF. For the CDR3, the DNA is TGTGCCAGTAGTCTAGGGACTGAGGTTTATGGCTACACCTTC.

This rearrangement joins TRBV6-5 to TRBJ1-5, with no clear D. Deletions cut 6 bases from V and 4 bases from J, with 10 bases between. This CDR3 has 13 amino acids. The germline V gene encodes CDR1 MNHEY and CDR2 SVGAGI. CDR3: CASSLRDNQPQHF. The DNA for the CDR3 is TGTGCCAGCAGCCTGCGTGATAATCAGCCCCAGCATTTT.

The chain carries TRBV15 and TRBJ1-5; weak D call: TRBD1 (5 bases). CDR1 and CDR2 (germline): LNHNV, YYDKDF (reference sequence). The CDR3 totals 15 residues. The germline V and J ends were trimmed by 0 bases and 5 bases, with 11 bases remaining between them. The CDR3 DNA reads TGTGCCACCAGCAGAGATCGGGGGAGGGATCAGCCCCAGCATTTT. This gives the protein CATSRDRGRDQPQHF.

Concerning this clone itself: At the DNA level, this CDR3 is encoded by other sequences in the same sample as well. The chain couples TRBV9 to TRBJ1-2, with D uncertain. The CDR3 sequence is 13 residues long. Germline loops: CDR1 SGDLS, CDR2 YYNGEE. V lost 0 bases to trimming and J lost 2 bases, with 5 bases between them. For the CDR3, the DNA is TGTGCCAGCAGCGTAGACGGGAACTATGGCTACACCTTC. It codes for CASSVDGNYGYTF.

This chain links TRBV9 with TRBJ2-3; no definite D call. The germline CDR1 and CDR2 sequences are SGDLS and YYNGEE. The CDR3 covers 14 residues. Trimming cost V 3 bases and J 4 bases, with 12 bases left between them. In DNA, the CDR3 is TGTGCCAGCAGCGGCCCCCTAGGATCAGATACGCAGTATTTT. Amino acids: CASSGPLGSDTQYF.

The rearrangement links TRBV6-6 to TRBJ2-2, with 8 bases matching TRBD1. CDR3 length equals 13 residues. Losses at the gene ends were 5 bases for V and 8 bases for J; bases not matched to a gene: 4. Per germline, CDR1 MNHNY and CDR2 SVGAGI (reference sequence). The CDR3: CASSDRGEGELFF. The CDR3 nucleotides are TGTGCCAGCAGTGACAGGGGCGAGGGGGAGCTGTTTTTT.

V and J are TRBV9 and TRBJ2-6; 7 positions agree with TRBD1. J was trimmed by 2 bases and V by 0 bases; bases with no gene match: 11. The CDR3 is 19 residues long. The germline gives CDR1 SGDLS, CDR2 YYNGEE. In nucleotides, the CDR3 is TGTGCCAGCAGCGTAGCCGAGACAGGGAAGCCTCCTGGGGCCAACGTCCTGACTTTC. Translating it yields CASSVAETGKPPGANVLTF.

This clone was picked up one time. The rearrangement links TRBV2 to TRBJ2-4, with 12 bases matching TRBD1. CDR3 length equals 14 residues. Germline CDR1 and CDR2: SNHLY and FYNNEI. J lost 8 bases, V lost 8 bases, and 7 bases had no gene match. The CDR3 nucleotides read TGTGCCAGCGGGGGACAGGGGGCCCGGGACATTCAGTACTTC. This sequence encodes CASGGQGARDIQYF.

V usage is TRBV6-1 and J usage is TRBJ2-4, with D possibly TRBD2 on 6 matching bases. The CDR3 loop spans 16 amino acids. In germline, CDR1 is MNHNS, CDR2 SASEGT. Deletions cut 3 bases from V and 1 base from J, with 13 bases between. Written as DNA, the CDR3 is TGTGCCAGCAGTGATGGGGGGATGTGGGCCAAAAACATTCAGTACTTC. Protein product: CASSDGGMWAKNIQYF.

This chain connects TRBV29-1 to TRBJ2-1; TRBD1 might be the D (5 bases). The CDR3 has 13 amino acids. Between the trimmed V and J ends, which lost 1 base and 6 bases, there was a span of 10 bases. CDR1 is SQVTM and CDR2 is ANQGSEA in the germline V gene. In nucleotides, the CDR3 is TGCAGCGTTGAAGGACAGTTCCTCAATGAGCAGTTCTTC. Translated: CSVEGQFLNEQFF.

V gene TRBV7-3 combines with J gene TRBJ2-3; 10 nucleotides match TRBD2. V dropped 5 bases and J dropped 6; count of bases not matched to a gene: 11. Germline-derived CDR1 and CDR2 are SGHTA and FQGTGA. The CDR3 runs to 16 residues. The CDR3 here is CASSPGLARGVDTQYF. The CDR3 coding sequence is TGTGCCAGCAGCCCGGGACTAGCGAGGGGAGTGGATACGCAGTATTTT.

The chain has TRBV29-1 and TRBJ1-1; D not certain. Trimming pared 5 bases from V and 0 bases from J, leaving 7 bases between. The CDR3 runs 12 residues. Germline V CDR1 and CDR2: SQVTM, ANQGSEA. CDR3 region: CSVREMNTEAFF. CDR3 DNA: TGCAGCGTTCGGGAGATGAACACTGAAGCTTTCTTT.

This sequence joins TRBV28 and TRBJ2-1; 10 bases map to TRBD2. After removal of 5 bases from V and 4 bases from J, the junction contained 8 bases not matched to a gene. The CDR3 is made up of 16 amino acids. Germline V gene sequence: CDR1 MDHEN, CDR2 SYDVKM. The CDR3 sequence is CASSRLAGPQYNEQFF. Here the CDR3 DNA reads TGTGCCAGCAGTAGACTAGCGGGTCCACAATACAATGAGCAGTTCTTC. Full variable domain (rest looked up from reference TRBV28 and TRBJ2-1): DVKVTQSSRYLVKRTGEKVFLECVQDMDHENMFWYRQDPGLGLRLIYFSYDVKMKEKGDIPEGYSVSREKKERFSLILESASTNQTSMYLCASSRLAGPQYNEQFFGPGTRLTVL.

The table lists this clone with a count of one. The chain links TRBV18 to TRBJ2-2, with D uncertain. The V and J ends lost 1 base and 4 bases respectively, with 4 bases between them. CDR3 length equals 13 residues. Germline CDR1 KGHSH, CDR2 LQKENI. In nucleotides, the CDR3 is TGTGCCAGCTCACCACAGCCCACCGGGGAGCTGTTTTTT. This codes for CASSPQPTGELFF.

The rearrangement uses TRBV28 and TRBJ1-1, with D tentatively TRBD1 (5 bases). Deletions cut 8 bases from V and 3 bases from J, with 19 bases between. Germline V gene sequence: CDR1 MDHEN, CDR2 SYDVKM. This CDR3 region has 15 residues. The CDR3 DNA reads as TGTGCCAGCGGTCAGGGCCAAATATCCGACACTGAAGCTTTCTTT. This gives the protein CASGQGQISDTEAFF.

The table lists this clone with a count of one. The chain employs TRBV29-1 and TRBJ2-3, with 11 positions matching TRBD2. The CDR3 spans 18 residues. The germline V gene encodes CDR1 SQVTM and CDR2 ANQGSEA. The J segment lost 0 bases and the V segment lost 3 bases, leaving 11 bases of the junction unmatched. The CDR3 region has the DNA TGCAGCGTTGAGGGTCTAGCGGGAGGTCGGGGGAGCACAGATACGCAGTATTTT. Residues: CSVEGLAGGRGSTDTQYF.

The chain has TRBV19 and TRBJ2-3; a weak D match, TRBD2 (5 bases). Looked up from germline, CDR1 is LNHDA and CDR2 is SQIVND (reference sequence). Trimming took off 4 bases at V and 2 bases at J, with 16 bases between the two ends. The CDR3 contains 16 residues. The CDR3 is CASSTSGNTLTDTQYF. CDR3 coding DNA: TGTGCCAGTAGTACCTCCGGGAACACACTCACAGATACGCAGTATTTT.

CDR3 coding DNA: TGCGCCAGCAGCTTGGATGCAGGGGTCACTGAAGCTTTCTTT. It yields the protein CASSLDAGVTEAFF. V gene TRBV5-1 combines with J gene TRBJ1-1; possibly TRBD1 for D (6 bases). CDR3 length: 14 residues. Germline-derived CDR1 and CDR2 are SGHRS and YFSETQ. V gave up 0 bases and J gave up 4 bases, with 10 bases separating them.

The DNA of the CDR3 is TGTGCCAGCAGCCCTCCGGGCACAGATACGCAGTATTTT. Protein sequence: CASSPPGTDTQYF. The chain employs TRBV7-3 and TRBJ2-3; D gene unclear. V lost 5 bases to trimming and J lost 1 base, with 7 bases between them. Germline V gives CDR1 SGHTA, CDR2 FQGTGA. CDR3 length: 13 amino acids.

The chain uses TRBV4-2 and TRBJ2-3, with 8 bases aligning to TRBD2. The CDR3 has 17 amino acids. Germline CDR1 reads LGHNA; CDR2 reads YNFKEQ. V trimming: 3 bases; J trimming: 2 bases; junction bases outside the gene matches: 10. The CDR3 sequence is CASSHSLAEAPTDTQYF. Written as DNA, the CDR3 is TGTGCCAGCAGCCACTCACTAGCGGAGGCCCCCACAGATACGCAGTATTTT.